This TCR beta chain was found in a study of cytomegalovirus exposure and HLA in healthy donors (TCRdb year 2017). In terms of the full investigation: According to an earlier analysis of several hundred of the donors, about 179 million T cells yielded 120 million or so unique TCR beta sequences and around 300 Gb of sequence data. An early release covering some 640 HLA-typed donors comprised approximately 300 gigabases of sequencing data and around 80 million unique TCR sequences. Of the approximately 400 genotyped donors, about 80% fell in the genetic ancestry cluster associated with self-reported Caucasian donors. The study aimed to test whether signatures of past pathogen exposure could be identified by cataloging public T cell receptors. The study profiled the T cell repertoires of under 700 subjects by immunosequencing and related them to cytomegalovirus serostatus. A separate validation cohort of more than 100 different subjects was used in addition to the 666-subject first cohort. High-throughput TCR immunosequencing, statistical association of individual TCRs with disease status, and machine learning were combined to predict cytomegalovirus infection status. To study patterns of TCR occurrence, a later analysis re-analyzed previously published TCR beta repertoires from under 750 donors and added high-resolution HLA genotyping. Rather than using new phenotypic data, the later analysis identified candidate immune exposures from TCR beta sequences and from how often those sequences occurred across donors. An earlier analysis of 587 of the donors used high-throughput TCR beta sequencing to judge whether each TCR beta V gene segment behaved as functional or pseudogenic. Donor age, sex, ethnicity and CMV serostatus were compiled together with the repertoire data. Genome-wide SNP genotypes for about 65% of the roughly 700 donors were used in a later genetic analysis, which treated that subset as a discovery cohort. Every discovery cohort repertoire had been produced on one sequencing platform. HLA typing included class I and class II loci at four-digit resolution. Typing coverage differed by locus: A, B, C, DRB1 and DQB1 were typed in roughly 620-630 donors, DQA1 in approximately 520, DPA1 in approximately 610, and DPB1 in around 490. Because of strong linkage in the cohort, roughly five DR-DQ haplotypes were treated as single units for association and clustering. On average, around 240,000 unique TCR beta nucleotide sequences were sequenced per donor among a few hundred genotyped donors of the cohort, with 15% to 20% of those sequences being non-productive. The research as a whole found: The sequencing pipeline was judged likely to have produced a cluster of highly shared sequence variants as a technical artifact. A further reported finding was that TCR beta sequences accurately predicted the HLA-A and HLA-B alleles for most subjects in the first cohort. This cohort had only TCR beta chains sequenced, and the lack of alpha or paired-chain data limited which features could be detected. Compared with the roughly 710-donor mean, donors in an Asian-associated ancestry cluster had fewer N-insertions in productive TCRs, according to a later genetic analysis. Most TCR sequences were observed very rarely across donors, whereas some public TCRs were present in many individuals. Some IMGT-functional V segments, including TRBV6-2 and TRBV6-3, could not be distinguished by the 87-base-pair reads and were therefore excluded. In an earlier analysis of 450 to 750 of the donors, most TCR beta V segments appeared in productive rearrangements about 90% or about 30% of the time, broadly matching IMGT annotations. CMV serostatus was the only immune exposure information available for the cohort. Because some donors lacked HLA typing at each locus, the association tests relied only on the typed subset. In a later analysis, most CMV-associated TCR beta chains were found to appear HLA-restricted, with HLA associations seemingly driven largely by CMV exposure. Sequencing depth was assumed to be roughly uniform across donors in the presence/absence analyses, though that assumption may not hold. In a later genetic analysis, a missense DCLRE1C variant was associated with V-gene and J-gene trimming of TCR beta chains, and the association was replicated in an independent cohort. The authors suggested that the approach could potentially be generalized to other disease states and immunological phenotypes. The classifier was reported to diagnose cytomegalovirus status with high specificity and sensitivity in both the original and validation cohorts. In a later analysis, 15,000 to 20,000 TCR beta sequences were associated with specific HLA alleles at a false discovery rate of 0.05. A later analysis found that HLA-associated TCR beta chains were more clonally expanded and had lower generation probabilities than equally common non-associated chains. Linkage disequilibrium might explain the correlated functional status among segregating V segments, but an unknown experimental factor could not be excluded. Fewer than 20 rarely observed V segments, including chromosome 9 orphons, were excluded from the earlier analysis of a few hundred of the donors because counts were too low. The study gave a list of 150 to 200 TCR beta chains associated with cytomegalovirus. When HLA alleles, especially DR and DQ, strongly co-occurred, attributing TCR associations to individual alleles was difficult. In vitro tests confirmed that a few of the cytomegalovirus-associated TCR beta chains recognize cytomegalovirus antigens. According to a later analysis, parvovirus B19, influenza, CMV and Epstein-Barr virus appeared linked to several top co-occurrence clusters. In a later analysis, the rate of TCR association differed among HLA loci, with DRB1 alleles having the most associated TCRs and HLA-C alleles having the fewest.

The cohort consisted of approximately 670 healthy bone marrow donors. All cohort members were sampled while nominally healthy, although unrecorded immune exposures were likely present. The donor tested CMV seropositive and was one of the 289 seropositive cohort members. A peripheral blood sample was collected from each donor, and TCR beta sequencing was performed on peripheral blood mononuclear cells. Genomic DNA was extracted from the blood cell samples with the Qiagen DNeasy Blood Extraction Kit. As concerns this clone: This receptor's antigen is unknown. The record has no base qualities; no much larger clone is one base away.

From the cysteine up to the phenylalanine, the CDR3 has a length of 14 residues. Only the CDR3 portion is preserved as DNA: 42 bases, with reading frame beginning at the first base. CDR1 SGHRS and CDR2 YFSETQ were looked up in the germline V gene. The trim is 0 bases for V and 4 bases for J, with a gap of 10 bases between the germline ends. Libraries came from the immunoSEQ multiplex PCR assay. The multiplex PCR relied on a mix of 60 forward primers for TCR Vbeta segments and 13 reverse primers for TCR Jbeta segments. A multiplex PCR assay on genomic DNA amplified the CDR3 region of rearranged TCR beta genes. Amplified TCR beta libraries were sequenced as 87-base-pair reads on the Illumina HiSeq System. From the authors' description of their analysis: Across the 700 or so repertoires, a later analysis counted roughly 77 million unique TCR beta chains, 9 million to 14 million of which were shared by at least two donors. To remove PCR and sequencing errors, raw reads were error-corrected and collapsed into unique sequences using a nearest-neighbor algorithm that merged closely related sequences. CDR3 sequences were aligned to IMGT reference sequences to assign V, D and J gene segments. Each retained sequence needed at least a six-nucleotide match to both a V gene segment and a J gene segment. A rearrangement counted as productive if the CDR3 had no stop codons and remained in frame with V and J, and every other rearrangement counted as non-productive. CDR3 was defined according to IMGT convention as the region running from the second conserved V-encoded cysteine to the conserved J-encoded phenylalanine. In an earlier analysis of approximately 500 of the donors, sequences lacking an unambiguous match to a single V gene segment were excluded. An earlier analysis of a few hundred of the donors classified V segments as functional when productive rearrangements were above 56.7% and as segregating when the standard deviation between donors was above 5%. A statistical classification framework was built for diagnosing cytomegalovirus status from the catalog of TCR beta chain sequences. A later analysis assigned V and J genes by comparing TCR nucleotide sequences with IMGT/GENE-DB human TR gene sequences. Using the TCRdist pipeline, a later analysis assigned CDR3 sequences along with most-parsimonious VDJ recombination scenarios. In a later analysis, each TCR beta chain was defined by its CDR3 amino acid sequence together with its V-gene family, and reads lacking a unique V-gene family were excluded. In a later analysis, fewer than 650 highly shared, low-generation-probability nucleotide sequences were removed to address suspected cross-contamination and a sequencing artifact. A later analysis calculated a clonal expansion index for each public chain from normalized within-repertoire ranks of inferred template counts. Generation probabilities in a later analysis came from a VDJ recombination model fitted to out-of-frame rearrangements, and those results were checked against IGoR. In a later analysis, hypergeometric tests were used to score TCR-TCR, TCR-HLA and TCR-CMV co-occurrence, with a repertoire-size bias correction applied to TCR pairs. A later analysis estimated false discovery rates by permuting HLA or CMV assignments 20 times. A later analysis grouped co-occurring TCRs with DBSCAN, adding TCRdist sequence similarity when clustering within HLA-allele-positive subsets. Repertoires with fewer than 30,000 or more than 120,000 public chains were left out of co-occurrence clustering, as were roughly five repertoires with anomalous nucleotide sharing. This immuneACCESS table, as held by TCRdb, lists in-frame sequences with V and J called but not all clones. Of the missing ones, under half trace to an unresolved V gene in checked studies; the others have no known cause. That table gives V, J and clone size, and the DNA gave D and trimming. The sample records some 180,000 clones, approximately 79% of which are singletons. About 4.6% of the sample is taken by the ten largest.

The receptor's source is a woman aged 25 to 39 in good health and CMV-seropositive. This receptor chain uses TRBV5-1 and TRBJ1-2; the D gene cannot be resolved reliably. Sequenced: PBMCs. The DNA sequence is given as TGCGCCAGCAGCTTGGCCCCGCTACGCTATGGCTACACCTTC. Translated, it reads CASSLAPLRYGYTF.